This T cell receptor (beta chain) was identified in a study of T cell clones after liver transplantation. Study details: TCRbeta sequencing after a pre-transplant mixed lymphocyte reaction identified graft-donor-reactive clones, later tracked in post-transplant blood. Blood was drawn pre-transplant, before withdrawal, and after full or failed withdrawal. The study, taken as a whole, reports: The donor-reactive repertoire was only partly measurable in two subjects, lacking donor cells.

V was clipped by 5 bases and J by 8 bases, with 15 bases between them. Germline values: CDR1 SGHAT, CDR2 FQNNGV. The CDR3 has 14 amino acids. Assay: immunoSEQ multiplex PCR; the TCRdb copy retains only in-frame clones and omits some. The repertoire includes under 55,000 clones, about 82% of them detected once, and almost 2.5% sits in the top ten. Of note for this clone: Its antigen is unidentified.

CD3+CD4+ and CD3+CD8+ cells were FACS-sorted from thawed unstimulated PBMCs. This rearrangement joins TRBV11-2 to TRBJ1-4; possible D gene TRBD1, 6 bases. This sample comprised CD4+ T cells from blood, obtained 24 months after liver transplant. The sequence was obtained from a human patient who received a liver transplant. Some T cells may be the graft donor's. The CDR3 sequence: CASSVGRGFEKLFF. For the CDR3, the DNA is TGTGCCAGCAGCGTAGGCAGGGGTTTCGAAAAACTGTTTTTT.